This TCR beta chain was identified in a study of vaccination effects on CD4 cells after COVID-19. Study as a whole: Either the mRNA-1273 or the BNT162b2 vaccine was given to participants as two doses. With 8.5 to 10 ug/ml peptides and around 9.6 IU/ml IL-2, some 2 million PBMC per well were cultured.

With regard to this clone: Its antigen is not identified.

General observations from the study: Few convalescent patients were studied, and early post-infection samples were lacking. Long after vaccination, the clones induced by infection and by vaccine shrank markedly in size.

Clones were sequenced by immunoSEQ multiplex PCR, and TCRdb holds only the in-frame ones, with some missing. The profile shows tens of thousands of clones, approximately 70% of them singletons. Trimming at V came to 4 bases and at J to 3 bases, leaving 7 bases not matched to a gene. The CDR3 is made up of 15 amino acids. The germline CDR1 and CDR2 sequences are LGHNA and YNFKEQ. Culturing for 10 days preceded CD4+ T cell isolation. The source of this sequence is a human donor who received a COVID-19 vaccine. The chain is built from TRBV4-2 and TRBJ2-5; 8 bases match TRBD2. The specimen comprised CD4+ T cells from PBMCs cultured without peptide, sampled before COVID-19 vaccination. The CDR3 DNA reads TGTGCCAGCAGCCCCGGGGGAGCGGGAGAAGAGACCCAGTACTTC. Amino acids: CASSPGGAGEETQYF.